These 23 T cell receptor beta chains came from one sample sequenced in a study of blood T cell repertoires in COVID-19. Method: immunoSEQ multiplex PCR; TCRdb's copy keeps in-frame clones and lacks some. The sample contains 130,000 to 150,000 clones, about 83% of which appear only once. The sample consisted of peripheral blood. These receptors all come from a woman between 35 and 50 years old with acute or convalescent COVID-19.

The chain links TRBV6-4 to TRBJ2-3; 9 nucleotides match TRBD2. Trimming at V came to 5 bases and at J to 1 base, leaving 1 base not matched to a gene. Germline lookup yields CDR1 MRHNA and CDR2 SNTAGT. CDR3 length: 14 residues. CDR3 region: CASSSSGGTDTQYF. CDR3 DNA sequence: TGTGCCAGCAGTTCTAGCGGGGGCACAGATACGCAGTATTTT.

This clone has only one observation. V is TRBV27 and J is TRBJ2-1; D perhaps matches TRBD1 (5 bases). The CDR3 has 15 amino acids. V dropped 3 bases and J dropped 2 bases, with 11 bases sitting between them. Germline-derived CDR1 and CDR2 are MNHEY and SMNVEV (reference sequence). This CDR3 is CASSLGHKPYNEQFF. CDR3 coding DNA: TGTGCCAGCAGTTTGGGGCACAAGCCCTACAATGAGCAGTTCTTC.

This clone was seen only once. This sequence joins TRBV3-1 (or the pseudogene TRBV3-2) and TRBJ1-1; TRBD1 is a possible D gene (6 bases). V lost 4 bases and J lost 0, with 18 bases in between. CDR3 length equals 17 residues. Germline loops: CDR1 LGHDT, CDR2 YNNKEL (reference sequence). Here the CDR3 reads CASSPRSRGPMNTEAFF. As DNA, the CDR3 is TGTGCCAGCAGCCCGAGGTCCAGGGGCCCAATGAACACTGAAGCTTTCTTT.

The V gene is TRBV7-2, the J gene TRBJ1-2, with 10 bases matching TRBD1. V was clipped by 3 bases and J by 4 bases; unmatched bases: 5. The CDR3 totals 15 residues. CDR1 and CDR2 (germline): SGHTA, FQGNSA. The CDR3 DNA follows: TGTGCCAGCAGCTTTAGACAGGGGGCTAGCTATGGCTACACCTTC. This sequence encodes CASSFRQGASYGYTF. Together with reference TRBV7-2 and TRBJ1-2, the CDR3 gives the full variable domain: GAGVSQSPSNKVTEKGKDVELRCDPISGHTALYWYRQSLGQGLEFLIYFQGNSAPDKSGLPSDRFSAERTGGSVSTLTIQRTQQEDSAVYLCASSFRQGASYGYTFGSGTRLTVV.

J is TRBJ2-7 and V is TRBV6-5, with D uncertain. V lost 5 bases and J 2 bases, leaving 4 bases between the germline ends. The CDR3 covers 11 residues. The V gene's germline CDR1 is MNHEY and CDR2 SVGAGI. The CDR3 bases are TGTGCCAGCAGTCTAACCTACGAGCAGTACTTC. This gives the protein CASSLTYEQYF.

V gene TRBV19 combines with J gene TRBJ1-5; possible D gene TRBD1, 5 bases. Germline loops: CDR1 LNHDA, CDR2 SQIVND (reference sequence). The CDR3 is 15 residues long. Between the trimmed V and J ends, which lost 0 bases and 0 bases, there was a span of 6 bases. CDR3 nucleotides: TGTGCCAGTAGTATAGAAGGGGATAGCAATCAGCCCCAGCATTTT. As protein: CASSIEGDSNQPQHF. Variable domain in full (rest from reference TRBV19 and TRBJ1-5): DGGITQSPKYLFRKEGQNVTLSCEQNLNHDAMYWYRQDPGQGLRLIYYSQIVNDFQKGDIAEGYSVSREKKESFPLTVTSAQKNPTAFYLCASSIEGDSNQPQHFGDGTRLSIL.

This sequence joins TRBV27 and TRBJ1-1; tentative D call: TRBD1 (6 bases). Trimming took 7 bases from V and 0 from J, leaving 33 bases between them. This CDR3 has 21 amino acids. Germline CDR1 reads MNHEY; CDR2 reads SMNVEV (reference sequence). The CDR3 here is CASIPSGGAAGSRKMNTEAFF. CDR3 sequence (DNA): TGTGCCAGCATCCCCTCGGGGGGGGCGGCGGGGTCCCGAAAAATGAACACTGAAGCTTTCTTT.

This sequence joins TRBV4-1 and TRBJ2-3; D is unclear. The CDR3 length is 10 residues. V shed 8 bases and J shed 5 bases, with 5 bases lying between them. CDR1 MGHRA and CDR2 YSYEKL come from the germline V gene. The CDR3 is CASSGDTQYF. The DNA for the CDR3 is TGCGCCAGCTCCGGAGATACGCAGTATTTT.

The DNA of the CDR3 is TGTGCCAGCGCATGGACTAGCGGGGGGGACACAGATACGCAGTATTTT. This sequence encodes CASAWTSGGDTDTQYF. This chain joins TRBV2 and TRBJ2-3; TRBD2 matches 15 bases. CDR1 and CDR2 (germline): SNHLY, FYNNEI. This CDR3 has 16 amino acids. V lost 8 bases and J lost 2; bases outside the gene matches: 5.

V and J are TRBV9 and TRBJ1-2, with unresolved D. In germline, CDR1 is SGDLS, CDR2 YYNGEE. V dropped 4 bases and J dropped 8 bases, with 15 bases sitting between them. The CDR3 sequence is 13 residues long. Here the CDR3 reads CASSITGAWGYTF. The CDR3 nucleotides are TGTGCCAGCAGCATTACGGGAGCCTGGGGCTACACCTTC.

V gene TRBV4-1 combines with J gene TRBJ2-1; the D gene is possibly TRBD2 (5 bases). This CDR3 contains 15 residues. The V end lost 4 bases, the J end lost 3 bases, and 13 bases lay between the germline ends. Germline-derived CDR1 and CDR2 are MGHRA and YSYEKL. In nucleotides, the CDR3 is TGCGCCAGCAGCCCCGGACCAGGAGGCTACAATGAGCAGTTCTTC. This encodes CASSPGPGGYNEQFF.

The CDR3 sequence is CASSQDPHTPYEQYF. The CDR3, as DNA: TGTGCCAGCAGCCAAGACCCTCACACACCATACGAGCAGTACTTC. V gene TRBV3-1 (or the pseudogene TRBV3-2) combines with J gene TRBJ2-7; the D is unclear. Between the trimmed V and J ends, which lost 0 bases and 4 bases, there was a span of 13 bases. The germline V gene has CDR1 LGHDT and CDR2 YNNKEL (reference sequence). CDR3 length equals 15 residues.

This clone has only one observation. The V and J genes are TRBV9 and TRBJ1-6; the D is unclear. V was clipped by 4 bases and J by 0 bases, with 14 bases between them. Germline V gives CDR1 SGDLS, CDR2 YYNGEE. This CDR3 has 17 amino acids. For the CDR3, the DNA is TGTGCCAGCAGCTCCGACCTGGGGAGCTCCTATAATTCACCCCTCCACTTT. Protein product: CASSSDLGSSYNSPLHF.

The chain joins TRBV18 to TRBJ1-2; unclear D gene. The germline V gene encodes CDR1 KGHSH and CDR2 LQKENI. V dropped 1 base and J dropped 0 bases, with 12 bases sitting between them. The CDR3 spans 16 residues. The CDR3 reads CASSPRVEGSNYGYTF. The CDR3 DNA is TGTGCCAGCTCACCACGGGTTGAGGGATCTAACTATGGCTACACCTTC.

This clone was observed once. This chain joins TRBV14 and TRBJ2-6; perhaps TRBD1 as D (5 bases). The V gene lost 1 base and the J gene lost 2 bases, with 6 bases spanning the gap. Germline CDR1 is SGHDN and CDR2 is FVKESK. This CDR3 is built from 15 residues. This CDR3 reads CASSQVRAGANVLTF. The CDR3 bases are TGTGCCAGCAGCCAAGTCAGGGCTGGGGCCAACGTCCTGACTTTC.

This rearrangement joins TRBV5-4 to TRBJ1-2; 7 bases agree with TRBD1. V was clipped by 3 bases and J by 2 bases; unmatched bases: 7. Germline V gene sequence: CDR1 SGHNT, CDR2 YYREEE (reference sequence). The CDR3 covers 15 residues. The CDR3 reads CASSYYQGGNYGYTF. CDR3 nucleotides: TGTGCCAGCAGCTACTATCAGGGGGGCAACTATGGCTACACCTTC.

V gene TRBV7-9 combines with J gene TRBJ1-2; D not resolved. The CDR3 has 15 amino acids. The germline V and J ends were trimmed by 5 bases and 3 bases, with 16 bases remaining between them. Germline V gene data show CDR1 as SEHNR and CDR2 as FQNEAQ (reference sequence). The CDR3 here is CASSPIRGFDYGYTF. The CDR3 coding sequence is TGTGCCAGCAGCCCGATTCGAGGGTTTGACTATGGCTACACCTTC.

This clone appeared a single time. The J gene is TRBJ2-5, the V gene TRBV29-1; possibly TRBD2 for D (6 bases). V was cut by 1 base and J by 4 bases, with 13 bases left in between. Germline CDR1 and CDR2: SQVTM and ANQGSEA. This CDR3 is 14 amino acids long. The CDR3, as DNA: TGCAGCGTTGAAGGGGATAGGAGGGGAGAGACCCAGTACTTC. This translates into CSVEGDRRGETQYF.

This clone occurred once. The rearrangement uses TRBV12-3 or TRBV12-4 and TRBJ1-1; D is uncertain. Trimming pared 3 bases from V and 8 bases from J, leaving 10 bases between. The CDR3 covers 12 residues. CDR3 sequence: CASSFGPEEAFF. The CDR3 DNA follows: TGTGCCAGCAGTTTTGGGCCCGAGGAAGCTTTCTTT.

The chain uses TRBV6-5 and TRBJ2-1; TRBD1 matches at 7 bases. Germline values: CDR1 MNHEY, CDR2 SVGAGI. The J segment lost 5 bases and the V segment lost 5 bases, leaving 9 bases of the junction unmatched. The CDR3 runs to 15 residues. The CDR3 sequence: CASSPWTGLDNEQFF. CDR3 coding DNA: TGTGCCAGCAGTCCTTGGACAGGTCTTGACAATGAGCAGTTCTTC.

This clone occurred a few times. V is TRBV10-3 and J is TRBJ1-2, with 7 nucleotides matching TRBD1. CDR1 and CDR2 from the germline V gene are ENHRY and SYGVKD. J was trimmed by 6 bases and V by 6 bases; bases with no gene match: 7. The CDR3 extends over 13 amino acids. CDR3 residues: CAIRDRSGDGYTF. For the CDR3, the DNA is TGTGCCATCAGGGACAGGTCAGGGGATGGCTACACCTTC.

This clone showed up just once. The genes are TRBV28 and TRBJ1-1, with TRBD1 as a possible D gene (5 bases). The CDR3 runs to 16 residues. Germline CDR1 reads MDHEN; CDR2 reads SYDVKM. The ends were cut back, 6 bases at V and 3 bases at J, with 20 bases in the middle. The CDR3 loop reads CASSSAPQGGDTEAFF. CDR3 sequence (DNA): TGTGCCAGCAGCTCTGCACCCCAGGGAGGAGACACTGAAGCTTTCTTT.

The chain couples TRBV19 to TRBJ2-2; TRBD1 might be the D (6 bases). Germline values: CDR1 LNHDA, CDR2 SQIVND (reference sequence). Trimming left V 7 bases short and J 2 bases short, with 14 bases between. The CDR3 contains 15 residues. The CDR3 DNA follows: TGTGCCAGTAAAAAAGGGGGTCCTAACACCGGGGAGCTGTTTTTT. Translated, it gives CASKKGGPNTGELFF.